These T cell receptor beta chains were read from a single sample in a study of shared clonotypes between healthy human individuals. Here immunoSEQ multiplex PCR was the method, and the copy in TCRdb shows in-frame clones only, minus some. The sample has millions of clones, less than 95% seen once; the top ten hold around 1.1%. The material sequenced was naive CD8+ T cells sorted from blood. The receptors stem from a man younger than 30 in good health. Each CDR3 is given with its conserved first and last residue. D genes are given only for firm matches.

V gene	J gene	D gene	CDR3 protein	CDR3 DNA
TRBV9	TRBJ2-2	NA	CASEYTGELFF	TGTGCCAGCGAATACACCGGGGAGCTGTTTTTT
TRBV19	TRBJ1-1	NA	CASSILGNEAFF	TGTGCCAGTAGTATACTGGGGAATGAAGCTTTCTTT
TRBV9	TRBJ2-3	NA	CASSPRGGDSTDTQYF	TGTGCCAGCAGCCCCCGTGGAGGCGACAGCACAGATACGCAGTATTTT
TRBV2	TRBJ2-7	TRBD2	CASSLLAVSSYEQYF	TGTGCCAGCAGTTTGCTAGCGGTTAGCTCCTACGAGCAGTACTTC
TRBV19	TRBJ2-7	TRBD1	CASSIGTGLSYEQYF	TGTGCCAGTAGTATAGGGACAGGCCTCTCCTACGAGCAGTACTTC
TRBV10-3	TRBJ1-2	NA	CAISDDENYGYTF	TGTGCCATCAGTGATGATGAGAACTATGGCTACACCTTC
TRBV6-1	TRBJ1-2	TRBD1	CASSETGFYGYTF	TGTGCCAGCAGTGAGACAGGGTTCTATGGCTACACCTTC
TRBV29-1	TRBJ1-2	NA	CSVEEWAREGYTF	TGCAGCGTTGAAGAATGGGCCCGTGAGGGCTACACCTTC
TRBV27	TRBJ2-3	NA	CASSLGPRTDTQYF	TGTGCCAGCAGTTTAGGACCACGCACAGATACGCAGTATTTT
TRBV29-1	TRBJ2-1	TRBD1	CSVEGTGTYNEQFF	TGCAGCGTTGAGGGGACAGGGACATACAATGAGCAGTTCTTC
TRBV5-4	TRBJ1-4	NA	CASSLQGATNEKLFF	TGTGCCAGCAGCCTACAGGGCGCAACTAATGAAAAACTGTTTTTT
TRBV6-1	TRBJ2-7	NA	CASSDPEQYF	TGTGCCAGCAGTGACCCCGAGCAGTACTTC
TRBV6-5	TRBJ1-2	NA	CASSYAEGRPGGYTF	TGTGCCAGCAGTTACGCCGAAGGGCGGCCGGGCGGCTACACCTTC
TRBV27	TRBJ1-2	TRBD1	CASSTDRVSGGYTF	TGTGCCAGCAGTACGGACAGGGTCAGCGGCGGCTACACCTTC
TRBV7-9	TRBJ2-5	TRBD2	CASSFPSGRALTETQYF	TGTGCCAGCAGCTTTCCTAGCGGGAGGGCCCTTACAGAGACCCAGTACTTC
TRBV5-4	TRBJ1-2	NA	CASSSGYGYTF	TGTGCCAGCAGCTCGGGCTATGGCTACACCTTC
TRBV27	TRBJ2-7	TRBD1	CASSLKGAGYEQYF	TGTGCCAGCAGTTTAAAGGGGGCTGGCTACGAGCAGTACTTC
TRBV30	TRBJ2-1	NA	CAWSPFDEQFF	TGTGCCTGGAGTCCTTTCGATGAGCAGTTCTTC
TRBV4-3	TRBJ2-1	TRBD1	CASSRTIGTGNEQFF	TGCGCCAGCAGCCGAACAATCGGGACAGGGAATGAGCAGTTCTTC
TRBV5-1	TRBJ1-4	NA	CASSLARGEKLFF	TGCGCCAGCAGCTTGGCCCGAGGGGAAAAACTGTTTTTT
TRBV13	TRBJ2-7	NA	CASSFTGHEQYF	TGTGCCAGCAGCTTCACCGGGCACGAGCAGTACTTC
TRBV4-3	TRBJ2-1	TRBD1	CASSQGLPGTEGNEQFF	TGCGCCAGCAGCCAGGGGCTTCCCGGGACAGAGGGCAATGAGCAGTTCTTC
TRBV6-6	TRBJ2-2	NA	CASAGLGTYNTGELFF	TGTGCCAGCGCAGGCCTAGGGACATATAACACCGGGGAGCTGTTTTTT
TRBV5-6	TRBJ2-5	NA	CASSLKDRKAPETQYF	TGTGCCAGCAGCTTGAAGGACAGAAAGGCCCCAGAGACCCAGTACTTC
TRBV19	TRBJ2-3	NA	CASNEGLGDTQYF	TGTGCCAGTAATGAGGGATTGGGAGATACGCAGTATTTT
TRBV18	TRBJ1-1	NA	CASSPPGPNTEAFF	TGTGCCAGCTCACCACCGGGGCCTAACACTGAAGCTTTCTTT
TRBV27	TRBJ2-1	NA	CASGGAFNEQFF	TGTGCCAGCGGTGGGGCCTTTAATGAGCAGTTCTTC
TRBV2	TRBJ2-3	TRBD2	CASSEGTSAADTQYF	TGTGCCAGCAGTGAAGGGACTAGCGCCGCAGATACGCAGTATTTT
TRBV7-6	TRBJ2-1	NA	CASSLEPPVGQSGAYNEQFF	TGTGCCAGCAGCTTAGAGCCCCCCGTCGGGCAATCAGGCGCCTACAATGAGCAGTTCTTC
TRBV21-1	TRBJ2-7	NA	CASSLQGRYEQYF	TGTGCCAGCAGCTTACAGGGAAGGTACGAGCAGTACTTC
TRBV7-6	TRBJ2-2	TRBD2	CASSGEGPRPGTGELFF	TGTGCCAGCAGCGGGGAGGGACCTCGGCCCGGCACCGGGGAGCTGTTTTTT
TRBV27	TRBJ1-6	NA	CASNGGEKNSPLHF	TGTGCCAGCAATGGGGGTGAAAAGAATTCACCCCTCCACTTT
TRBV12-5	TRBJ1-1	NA	CASGFGEWTEAFF	TGTGCTAGTGGTTTTGGGGAATGGACTGAAGCTTTCTTT